The 21 T cell receptor beta chains in this list originate from one sample, sequenced in a study of T cell responses to AZD1222 COVID-19 vaccine. TCRdb keeps only in-frame clones here, not all; method: immunoSEQ multiplex PCR. Of 110,000 to 150,000 clones listed, 80% to 95% are singletons. The sample consisted of peripheral blood, taken on day 0 of AZD1222 vaccination. These receptors all stem from an adult in good health.

The rearrangement joins TRBV19 to TRBJ1-1; 7 bases line up with TRBD1. This CDR3 has 13 residues. J lost 4 bases, V lost 4 bases, and 3 bases had no gene match. The germline V gene encodes CDR1 LNHDA and CDR2 SQIVND (reference sequence). The CDR3 nucleotides are TGTGCCAGTAGTAAGGGGGCAGTCACTGAAGCTTTCTTT. Its protein is CASSKGAVTEAFF.

The chain has TRBV6-1 and TRBJ1-1; D is possibly TRBD1 (5 bases). Trimming left V 1 base short and J 0 bases short, with 15 bases between. The CDR3 has 17 residues. Germline V gives CDR1 MNHNS, CDR2 SASEGT. CDR3 in DNA: TGTGCCAGCAGTGAAGTCCGGCGGGGCAGCTTGAACACTGAAGCTTTCTTT. This gives the protein CASSEVRRGSLNTEAFF.

The chain carries TRBV19 and TRBJ2-1; D uncertain. V was pared by 5 bases and J by 2 bases, with 13 bases between. This CDR3 is built from 15 residues. Germline values: CDR1 LNHDA, CDR2 SQIVND (reference sequence). The CDR3 loop is CASSPVSSPYNEQFF. The CDR3 DNA reads as TGTGCCAGTAGTCCAGTATCATCCCCCTACAATGAGCAGTTCTTC.

The chain links TRBV12-3 or TRBV12-4 to TRBJ1-5; 7 bases fit TRBD1. This CDR3 region has 13 residues. The trim removed 8 bases at V and 6 bases at J, leaving 7 bases unmatched. The CDR3 DNA reads as TGTGCCAGCCGGACAGGTCCAAGTCAGCCCCAGCATTTT. Amino acids: CASRTGPSQPQHF.

The genes are TRBV7-2 and TRBJ1-2; 7 nucleotides line up with TRBD1. The CDR3 extends over 14 amino acids. The trim removed 7 bases at V and 8 bases at J, leaving 13 bases unmatched. CDR1 is SGHTA, CDR2 FQGNSA, per germline. The DNA for the CDR3 is TGTGCCAGCACCGCACAACAGGGGCGGGTCGGCTACACCTTC. Translating gives CASTAQQGRVGYTF.

The rearrangement links TRBV13 to TRBJ1-1; D ambiguous. The V end was cut by 5 bases, the J end by 1 base, with 5 bases between. Germline lookup yields CDR1 PRHDT and CDR2 FYEKMQ (reference sequence). This CDR3 region has 12 residues. As DNA, the CDR3 is TGTGCCAGCAGCACCCAGAACACTGAAGCTTTCTTT. It specifies CASSTQNTEAFF.

The V and J genes are TRBV19 and TRBJ2-2, with no clear D. V was trimmed by 9 bases and J by 5 bases, leaving 13 bases between them. CDR1 is LNHDA and CDR2 is SQIVND in the germline V gene (reference sequence). The CDR3 loop spans 13 amino acids. CDR3 coding DNA: TGTGCCAGCATCGTCAGTCCTACCGGGGAGCTGTTTTTT. Its translation: CASIVSPTGELFF.

This clone is a singleton in its sample. The chain carries TRBV29-1 and TRBJ2-1, with 14 bases fitting TRBD2. This CDR3 has 18 amino acids. The V gene end was trimmed by 6 bases and the J gene end by 2 bases; junction bases not matched to a gene: 12. Germline V gene sequence: CDR1 SQVTM, CDR2 ANQGSEA. The CDR3 DNA reads TGCAGCGTAAAACCGGGACTAGCGGGAGTAGTACCCTACAATGAGCAGTTCTTC. As protein: CSVKPGLAGVVPYNEQFF.

V gene TRBV5-4 combines with J gene TRBJ2-1, with 7 bases identical to TRBD1. Germline CDR1 is SGHNT and CDR2 is YYREEE (reference sequence). CDR3 length equals 16 residues. With 10 bases clipped from V and 4 bases from J, the junction kept 17 bases outside the gene matches. CDR3 bases: TGTGCCGGAAAGAAACAGGGGCCGCTTGAATACAATGAGCAGTTCTTC. This codes for CAGKKQGPLEYNEQFF. Full variable domain (missing parts from reference TRBV5-4 and TRBJ2-1): ETGVTQSPTHLIKTRGQQVTLRCSSQSGHNTVSWYQQALGQGPQFIFQYYREEENGRGNFPPRFSGLQFPNYSSELNVNALELDDSALYLCAGKKQGPLEYNEQFFGPGTRLTVL.

The chain has TRBV19 and TRBJ1-1; D not resolved. Trimming took off 5 bases at V and 4 bases at J, with 11 bases between the two ends. Germline loops: CDR1 LNHDA, CDR2 SQIVND (reference sequence). This CDR3 spans 13 amino acids. The CDR3 loop reads CASSPGLITEAFF. The CDR3 region has the DNA TGTGCCAGTAGTCCTGGATTGATCACTGAAGCTTTCTTT. The whole variable domain, remainder taken from reference TRBV19 and TRBJ1-1, is DGGITQSPKYLFRKEGQNVTLSCEQNLNHDAMYWYRQDPGQGLRLIYYSQIVNDFQKGDIAEGYSVSREKKESFPLTVTSAQKNPTAFYLCASSPGLITEAFFGQGTRLTVV.

This chain connects TRBV19 to TRBJ1-5; D is perhaps TRBD1 (5 bases). V lost 4 bases and J lost 6, with 10 bases in between. This CDR3 is 13 amino acids long. Germline assignment: CDR1 LNHDA and CDR2 SQIVND (reference sequence). CDR3 protein: CASSTGTFQPQHF. DNA for the CDR3: TGTGCCAGTAGTACCGGGACTTTTCAGCCCCAGCATTTT.

The V and J genes are TRBV15 and TRBJ1-2, with unresolved D. The CDR3 extends over 13 amino acids. V was trimmed by 6 bases and J by 2 bases, leaving 10 bases between them. Looked up from germline, CDR1 is LNHNV and CDR2 is YYDKDF (reference sequence). CDR3 in amino acids: CATRSSFNYGYTF. As DNA, the CDR3 is TGTGCCACCAGGTCAAGTTTCAACTATGGCTACACCTTC.

CDR3: CASSLDLTRYEQYF. CDR3 DNA sequence: TGTGCCAGCAGCTTAGATCTTACAAGATACGAGCAGTACTTC. The chain combines TRBV7-9 with TRBJ2-7; no clear D. V lost 1 base to trimming and J lost 4 bases, with 11 bases between them. The length of the CDR3 is 14 residues. Germline CDR1 SEHNR, CDR2 FQNEAQ (reference sequence).

This clone was picked up a small number of times. V gene TRBV19 combines with J gene TRBJ2-5; 11 bases fit TRBD1. V dropped 9 bases and J dropped 3; count of bases not matched to a gene: 9. The CDR3 spans 15 residues. Germline V gene lookup returns CDR1 LNHDA and CDR2 SQIVND (reference sequence). The CDR3, as DNA: TGTGCCAGCAGAAAACCGGGACAGGGGGAAGAGACCCAGTACTTC. Its protein product is CASRKPGQGEETQYF.

CDR3 coding DNA: TGTGCCAGCAGTGGGGGGGACATATATTCACCCCTCCACTTT. Translating gives CASSGGDIYSPLHF. The rearrangement joins TRBV6-4 to TRBJ1-6; D possibly corresponds to TRBD1 (6 bases). V shed 4 bases and J shed 8 bases, with 12 bases lying between them. Per germline, CDR1 MRHNA and CDR2 SNTAGT. The CDR3 contains 14 residues.

The chain uses TRBV19 and TRBJ1-1; 12 positions match TRBD1. J gave up 5 bases and V 7 bases, and 5 bases lay outside the gene matches. The germline gives CDR1 LNHDA, CDR2 SQIVND (reference sequence). The CDR3 runs to 14 residues. CDR3 DNA: TGTGCCAGTACCGGGACAGGGGGCAGAACTGAAGCTTTCTTT. Its translation: CASTGTGGRTEAFF.

The rearrangement uses TRBV25-1 and TRBJ1-4; D unclear. Germline CDR1 is MGHDK and CDR2 is SYGVNS. Trimming left V 3 bases short and J 8 bases short, with 7 bases between. CDR3 length: 12 residues. DNA of the CDR3: TGTGCCAGCAGTGACGGCGGCGAAAAACTGTTTTTT. Encoded protein: CASSDGGEKLFF.

CDR3 DNA: TGTGCCAGCAGTTTTCGGGACTATGGATGGTATGGCTACACCTTC. Residues: CASSFRDYGWYGYTF. The rearrangement links TRBV27 to TRBJ1-2, with a possible D match to TRBD1 (5 bases). The CDR3 covers 15 residues. Trimming cost V 3 bases and J 5 bases, with 16 bases left between them. From germline, CDR1 is MNHEY and CDR2 SMNVEV (reference sequence).

The chain joins TRBV4-3 to TRBJ2-1, with 11 bases that match TRBD2. The CDR3 has 18 residues. The V and J ends lost 3 bases and 6 bases, in that order; junction bases with no gene match: 13. Germline V CDR1 and CDR2: LGHNA, YSLEER. CDR3 DNA sequence: TGCGCCAGCAGCCATATTCTAGCGGGAGGTGTACAAGGCAATGAGCAGTTCTTC. Translated: CASSHILAGGVQGNEQFF.

The gene calls are TRBV19 and TRBJ1-3; D remains unclear. Trimming took 0 bases from V and 0 from J, leaving 6 bases between them. CDR1 LNHDA and CDR2 SQIVND come from the germline V gene (reference sequence). The CDR3 has 15 residues. As DNA, the CDR3 is TGTGCCAGTAGTATAGATGGAGACTCTGGAAACACCATATATTTT. As protein: CASSIDGDSGNTIYF.

This rearrangement joins TRBV24-1 to TRBJ1-2; TRBD1 might be the D (5 bases). Between the trimmed V and J ends, which lost 5 bases and 0 bases, there was a span of 9 bases. The germline gives CDR1 KGHDR, CDR2 SFDVKD. The CDR3 consists of 14 residues. The CDR3 spells CATSASGTNYGYTF. CDR3 in DNA: TGTGCCACCAGTGCGTCAGGGACTAACTATGGCTACACCTTC.